This TCR beta chain originates from a study of blood T cell repertoires in COVID-19. Background on the study: Sites in the United States, Italy and Spain provided acute and convalescent COVID-19 samples. From T cells, B-cell-depleted T cells, or PBMCs came the material, which was cDNA or gDNA.

As handled by the study authors: Amplifying reference gene primers gave estimates of nucleated cell counts. TCRdb keeps only in-frame clones here, not all; method: immunoSEQ multiplex PCR. V and J calls and clone size are those listed in that table; D and trimming were worked out from the DNA. The profile shows a few hundred thousand clones, roughly 89% of them singletons. Patients from Seattle were sampled longitudinally, starting during active infection. The TCR sequence derives from a man in his late teens or twenties with COVID-19, enrolled during active disease. Sequencing used peripheral blood.

CDR3 residues: CAWSSGTGNYEQYF. CDR3 DNA: TGTGCCTGGAGTTCCGGGACAGGGAACTACGAGCAGTACTTC. This sequence joins TRBV30 and TRBJ2-7; 9 nucleotides agree with TRBD1. Trimming cost V 2 bases and J 3 bases; bases outside gene matches: 5. The CDR3 is 14 amino acids. CDR1 and CDR2 from the germline V gene are GTSNPN and SVGIG (reference sequence).